In this sample, the clone carrying this T cell receptor beta chain turned up a few times. Its specificity is unknown. Some clones are missing from TCRdb's copy, which holds only in-frame ones; the method was immunoSEQ multiplex PCR. The repertoire consists of some 480,000 clones, with roughly 89% occurring once and the leading ten covering roughly 12%. Described treatment: roughly 19 received Ad26.COV2.S at low or high dose, single or two shots; about five received placebo; per-sample allocation not given. Repertoires come from day 63 after the first vaccine or placebo injection. This specimen belongs to a study of Ad26.COV2.S vaccination and SARS-CoV-2 variants. Notes on the study in general: TCR breadth and depth estimates may have understated total T cell responses. Similar non-spike TCR breadth was observed in recipients of vaccine and of placebo.

In germline, CDR1 is GTSNPN, CDR2 SVGIG (reference sequence). The CDR3 has 13 residues. Trimming at V came to 3 bases and at J to 0 bases, leaving 1 base not matched to a gene. The chain couples TRBV30 to TRBJ1-1; TRBD1 agrees at 7 bases. Sequenced here: peripheral blood, sampled in a trial of Ad26.COV2.S vaccine versus placebo. This TCR derives from a person between 18 and 60 years old who received the Ad26.COV2.S COVID-19 vaccine or a placebo. CDR3 in amino acids: CAWRQGMNTEAFF. Written as DNA, the CDR3 is TGTGCCTGGAGACAGGGGATGAACACTGAAGCTTTCTTT.